The next 20 T cell receptor beta chains were all read from a single sample in a study of OX40 agonist ivuxolimab in advanced cancers. Using immunoSEQ multiplex PCR, the repertoire was profiled, and TCRdb retains in-frame clones only, with some absent. The table lists over 80,000 clones, approximately 90% of them singletons. Sequenced here: CD4+ or CD8+ T cells sorted from blood, sampled in a trial of the OX40 agonist ivuxolimab. These receptors came from an adult with an advanced solid tumor such as melanoma, head and neck, liver or kidney cancer.

J is TRBJ2-7 and V is TRBV18; 7 bases map to TRBD2. Trimming took 1 base from V and 5 from J; bases not matched to a gene: 5. The CDR3 runs to 14 residues. Germline V gene lookup returns CDR1 KGHSH and CDR2 LQKENI. The CDR3 is CASSPRGSPHEQYF. Written as DNA, the CDR3 is TGTGCCAGCTCACCACGCGGGAGCCCCCACGAGCAGTACTTC. The full variable domain, completed using reference TRBV18 and TRBJ2-7, is NAGVMQNPRHLVRRRGQEARLRCSPMKGHSHVYWYRQLPEEGLKFMVYLQKENIIDESGMPKERFSAEFPKEGPSILRIQQVVRGDSAAYFCASSPRGSPHEQYFGPGTRLTVT.

The CDR3 DNA reads as TGTGCCATCAGTGCAAGCCGCCAGGGGGACGGCGAGCAGTACTTC. It yields the protein CAISASRQGDGEQYF. The J gene is TRBJ2-7, the V gene TRBV10-3, with 7 bases fitting TRBD1. The CDR3 loop spans 15 amino acids. The V segment lost 4 bases and the J segment 6 bases; nucleotides outside the gene matches: 12. CDR1 ENHRY and CDR2 SYGVKD come from the germline V gene.

The chain recombines TRBV7-6 with TRBJ2-1, with D unclear. The CDR3 covers 14 residues. Deletions cut 0 bases from V and 7 bases from J, with 10 bases between. Germline V lookup: CDR1 SGHVS, CDR2 FNYEAQ. This CDR3 reads CASSLAIRGNEQFF. CDR3 nucleotide sequence: TGTGCCAGCAGCTTAGCGATTCGAGGAAATGAGCAGTTCTTC.

This clone was seen just once. The chain couples TRBV9 to TRBJ2-1; D is unresolved. V lost 4 bases and J 2 bases, leaving 16 bases between the germline ends. The CDR3 covers 16 residues. CDR1 is SGDLS and CDR2 is YYNGEE in the germline V gene. DNA of the CDR3: TGTGCCAGCAGCCCGGGCCACAAGCAAGCCTACAATGAGCAGTTCTTC. Translated, it gives CASSPGHKQAYNEQFF.

The chain uses TRBV2 and TRBJ2-2, with D maybe TRBD2 (6 bases). CDR1 and CDR2 from the germline V gene are SNHLY and FYNNEI. Trimming stripped 6 bases from V and 1 base from J, with 12 bases between. The length of the CDR3 is 15 residues. The CDR3 nucleotides read TGTGCCAGCAGGTCCGGGACTTTGAACACCGGGGAGCTGTTTTTT. Its protein is CASRSGTLNTGELFF.

The J gene is TRBJ2-4, the V gene TRBV6-1; 7 bases align to TRBD2. The germline V gene has CDR1 MNHNS and CDR2 SASEGT. The V segment lost 6 bases and the J segment 1 base; nucleotides outside the gene matches: 6. This CDR3 is 15 amino acids long. CDR3 DNA: TGTGCCAGCAGGGGGGGGAGCGGGGCCAAAAACATTCAGTACTTC. This translates into CASRGGSGAKNIQYF.

The chain carries TRBV4-2 and TRBJ2-5; D gene unclear. The CDR3 is made up of 14 amino acids. The germline gives CDR1 LGHNA, CDR2 YNFKEQ. V was trimmed by 1 base and J by 7 bases, leaving 13 bases between them. This CDR3 reads CASSQALDWGTQYF. The CDR3 bases are TGTGCCAGCAGCCAAGCCCTGGATTGGGGGACCCAGTACTTC.

This chain links TRBV6-5 with TRBJ2-5; D remains ambiguous. Deletions cut 7 bases from V and 5 bases from J, with 14 bases between. The CDR3 has 13 amino acids. Germline V gives CDR1 MNHEY, CDR2 SVGAGI. CDR3 amino acids: CASTGTLGETQYF. The CDR3 coding sequence is TGTGCCAGCACGGGTACCCTCGGGGAGACCCAGTACTTC.

This clone has only one observation. This chain joins TRBV30 and TRBJ2-3; D ambiguous. The V and J ends lost 4 bases and 3 bases respectively, with 8 bases between them. This CDR3 has 12 residues. Germline-derived CDR1 and CDR2 are GTSNPN and SVGIG (reference sequence). The CDR3 protein is CAWNAGTDTQYF. In DNA form, the CDR3 reads TGTGCCTGGAATGCTGGTACAGATACGCAGTATTTT.

The chain carries TRBV29-1 and TRBJ2-1; D gene ambiguous. This CDR3 spans 12 amino acids. The ends were cut back, 8 bases at V and 1 base at J, with 9 bases in the middle. Per the germline V gene, CDR1 is SQVTM and CDR2 is ANQGSEA. For the CDR3, the DNA is TGCAGCATCGACGGGTCCTACAATGAGCAGTTCTTC. Protein product: CSIDGSYNEQFF.

The chain links TRBV7-9 to TRBJ2-7, with a possible D match to TRBD1 (5 bases). The CDR3 totals 13 residues. CDR1 is SEHNR, CDR2 FQNEAQ, per germline (reference sequence). V was trimmed by 5 bases and J by 6 bases, leaving 14 bases between them. The CDR3 nucleotides read TGTGCCAGCAGCAATTATCAGGGCTTCGAGCAGTACTTC. Protein sequence: CASSNYQGFEQYF.

CDR3 in amino acids: CATKDGAGELFF. In nucleotides, the CDR3 is TGTGCCACCAAGGACGGGGCGGGGGAGCTGTTTTTT. This chain joins TRBV10-3 and TRBJ2-2; perhaps D is TRBD1 or TRBD2 (5 bases each). The CDR3 is 12 amino acids. The V end was cut by 10 bases, the J end by 8 bases, with 14 bases between. Germline CDR1 and CDR2: ENHRY and SYGVKD.

This chain uses TRBV10-3 with TRBJ1-3; a weak D match, TRBD1 (6 bases). This CDR3 region has 16 residues. V was trimmed by 3 bases and J by 0 bases, leaving 12 bases between them. Germline assignment: CDR1 ENHRY and CDR2 SYGVKD. For the CDR3, the DNA is TGTGCCATCAGTGATCGGGGGCCGCGCTCTGGAAACACCATATATTTT. Amino acid sequence: CAISDRGPRSGNTIYF.

This chain links TRBV7-8 with TRBJ2-5, with a possible D match to TRBD2 (7 bases). This CDR3 is built from 15 residues. In germline, CDR1 is SGHVS, CDR2 FQNEAQ. The V and J ends lost 5 bases and 7 bases respectively, with 20 bases between them. The DNA of the CDR3 is TGTGCCAGCAGCCTGGGGGCGGGGGAGTTAGGGACCCAGTACTTC. Translation: CASSLGAGELGTQYF.

This clone has only one observation. This rearrangement joins TRBV9 to TRBJ2-5; 10 bases align to TRBD2. From germline, CDR1 is SGDLS and CDR2 YYNGEE. With V trimmed by 4 bases and J by 1 base, 4 bases remained unmatched. This CDR3 has 15 residues. CDR3 region: CASSPRTSGQETQYF. The CDR3 DNA sequence: TGTGCCAGCAGCCCACGGACTAGCGGCCAAGAGACCCAGTACTTC. Drawing the rest from reference TRBV9 and TRBJ2-5, the complete variable domain is DSGVTQTPKHLITATGQRVTLRCSPRSGDLSVYWYQQSLDQGLQFLIQYYNGEERAKGNILERFSAQQFPDLHSELNLSSLELGDSALYFCASSPRTSGQETQYFGPGTRLLVL.

The V call is TRBV7-8, the J call TRBJ1-1, with a possible D match to TRBD1 (6 bases). CDR1 SGHVS and CDR2 FQNEAQ come from the germline V gene. V gave up 6 bases and J gave up 1 base, with 12 bases separating them. The CDR3 runs 14 residues. DNA for the CDR3: TGTGCCAGCAGTCTACAGGGCGGGAACACTGAAGCTTTCTTT. Protein product: CASSLQGGNTEAFF. The full variable domain, completed using reference TRBV7-8 and TRBJ1-1, is GAGVSQSPRYKVAKRGQDVALRCDPISGHVSLFWYQQALGQGPEFLTYFQNEAQLDKSGLPSDRFFAERPEGSVSTLKIQRTQQEDSAVYLCASSLQGGNTEAFFGQGTRLTVV.

The rearrangement uses TRBV5-1 and TRBJ2-3; D is undetermined. From germline, CDR1 is SGHRS and CDR2 YFSETQ. The CDR3 runs 14 residues. Trimming took off 0 bases at V and 1 base at J, with 6 bases between the two ends. CDR3 DNA sequence: TGCGCCAGCAGCTTGGAACGGGGCACAGATACGCAGTATTTT. It encodes CASSLERGTDTQYF.

The chain uses TRBV27 and TRBJ1-2, with D perhaps matching TRBD1 (5 bases). CDR1 and CDR2 (germline): MNHEY, SMNVEV (reference sequence). V lost 4 bases to trimming and J lost 7 bases, with 13 bases between them. The CDR3 has 13 amino acids. Written as DNA, the CDR3 is TGTGCCAGCAGTTATGCGGGGGTCTCTGGCTACACCTTC. Translation gives CASSYAGVSGYTF.

The chain couples TRBV2 to TRBJ2-3, with TRBD2 identical over 11 bases. Trimming removed 9 bases from V and 5 bases from J; junction bases left unmatched: 4. In germline, CDR1 is SNHLY, CDR2 FYNNEI. The CDR3 has 13 amino acids. In DNA, the CDR3 is TGTGCCAGTAGCGGGAGGGCCGGAGATACGCAGTATTTT. Protein product: CASSGRAGDTQYF.

The genes are TRBV18 and TRBJ2-1; D is possibly TRBD1 or TRBD2 (5 bases each). The CDR3 is 14 residues long. The V end was cut by 5 bases, the J end by 9 bases, with 17 bases between. Looked up from germline, CDR1 is KGHSH and CDR2 is LQKENI. The CDR3 loop reads CASSSRGPTSEQFF. CDR3 bases: TGTGCCAGCTCATCGAGGGGACCGACCAGTGAGCAGTTCTTC.